The clone carrying this T cell receptor (beta chain) was detected ten times or more. Its target is not known. TCRbeta library preparation incorporated unique molecular identifiers. From the PCR reads, TCRdb called clonotypes with MiXCR, one entry per CDR3 protein. This sample has hundreds of thousands of distinct CDR3 sequences, with over 7% found just once. The data stem from a study of T-cell reconstitution after alpha-beta-depleted transplantation in children. Whole-study findings and limits: A year post-transplant, T-cell counts and diversity derived mostly from newly produced T cells. From surviving recipient T cells and thymic progenitors came the high day-60 TCRbeta diversity observed in some patients. The origin of alpha-beta T cells about two months after transplant was reportedly several hundred expanded graft clones.

This CDR3 spans 15 amino acids. V was trimmed by 5 bases and J by 2 bases, leaving 16 bases between them. The sequencing used peripheral blood, collected 360 days after TCRalphabeta/CD19-depleted stem cell transplant. The TCR originated in a female patient aged 2 to 10 who had a stem cell transplant for Fanconi anemia, so the T cells may come from the graft donor. This rearrangement joins TRBV12-3 or TRBV12-4 to TRBJ2-7; D tentatively fits TRBD1 or TRBD2 (7 bases each). The chain's CDR3 is CASSPAGGGTYEQYF. CDR3 DNA sequence: TGTGCCAGCAGTCCCGCAGGGGGAGGGACCTACGAGCAGTACTTC.